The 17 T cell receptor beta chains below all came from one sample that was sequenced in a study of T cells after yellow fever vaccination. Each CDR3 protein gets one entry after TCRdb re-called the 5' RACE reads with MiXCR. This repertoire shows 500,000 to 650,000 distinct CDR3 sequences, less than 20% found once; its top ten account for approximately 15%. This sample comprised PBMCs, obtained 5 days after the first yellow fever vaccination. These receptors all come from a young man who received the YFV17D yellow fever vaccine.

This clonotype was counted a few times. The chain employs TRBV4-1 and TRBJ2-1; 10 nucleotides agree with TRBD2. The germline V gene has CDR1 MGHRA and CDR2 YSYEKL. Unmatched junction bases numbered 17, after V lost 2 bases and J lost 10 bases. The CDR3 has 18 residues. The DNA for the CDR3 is TGCGCCAGCAGCCAATTCTCACCCCCCAGCGGGGGGGCCGGGGAGCAGTTCTTC. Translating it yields CASSQFSPPSGGAGEQFF.

CDR3: CASSQEWGYEQYV. The CDR3 DNA reads as TGCGCCAGCAGCCAAGAATGGGGCTACGAGCAGTACGTC. The chain recombines TRBV4-3 with TRBJ2-7; D is unresolved. Germline CDR1 and CDR2: LGHNA and YSLEER. The CDR3 consists of 13 residues. Trimming shortened V by 0 bases and J by 3 bases, and 6 bases separated the two germline ends.

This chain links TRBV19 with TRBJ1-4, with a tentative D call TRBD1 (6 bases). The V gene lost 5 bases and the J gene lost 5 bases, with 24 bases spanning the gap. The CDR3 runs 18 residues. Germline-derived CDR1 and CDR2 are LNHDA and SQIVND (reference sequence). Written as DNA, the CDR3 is TGTGCCAGTAGTCCAAGGGTCCAGATCCGGGGGCAGAATGAAAAACTGTTTTTT. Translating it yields CASSPRVQIRGQNEKLFF.

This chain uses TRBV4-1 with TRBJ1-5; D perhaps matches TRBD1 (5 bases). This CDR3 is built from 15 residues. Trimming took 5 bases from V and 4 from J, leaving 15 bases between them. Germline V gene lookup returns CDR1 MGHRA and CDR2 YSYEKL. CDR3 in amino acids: CASSTRDRANQPQHF. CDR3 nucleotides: TGCGCCAGCAGCACCCGGGACCGGGCTAATCAGCCCCAGCATTTT.

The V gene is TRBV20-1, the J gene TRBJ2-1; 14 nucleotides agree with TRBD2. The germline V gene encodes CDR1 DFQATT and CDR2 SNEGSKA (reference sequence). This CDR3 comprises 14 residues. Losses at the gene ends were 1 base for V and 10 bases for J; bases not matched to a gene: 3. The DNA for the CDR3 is TGCAGTGCTAGAGGGGGACTAGCGGGGGCGGAGCAGTTCTTC. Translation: CSARGGLAGAEQFF.

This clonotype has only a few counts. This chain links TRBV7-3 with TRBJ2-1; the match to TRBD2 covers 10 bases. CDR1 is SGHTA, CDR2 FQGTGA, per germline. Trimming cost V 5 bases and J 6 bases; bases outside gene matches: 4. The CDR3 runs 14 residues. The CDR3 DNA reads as TGTGCCAGCAGCCAAAGCGGGGGGGCCAATGAGCAGTTCTTC. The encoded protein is CASSQSGGANEQFF.

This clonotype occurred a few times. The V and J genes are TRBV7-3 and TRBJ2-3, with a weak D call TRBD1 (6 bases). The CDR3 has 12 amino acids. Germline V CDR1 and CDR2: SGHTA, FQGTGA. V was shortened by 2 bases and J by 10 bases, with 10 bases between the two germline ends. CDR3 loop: CASSLDRISQYF. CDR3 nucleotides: TGTGCCAGCAGCTTAGACAGGATCTCGCAGTATTTT.

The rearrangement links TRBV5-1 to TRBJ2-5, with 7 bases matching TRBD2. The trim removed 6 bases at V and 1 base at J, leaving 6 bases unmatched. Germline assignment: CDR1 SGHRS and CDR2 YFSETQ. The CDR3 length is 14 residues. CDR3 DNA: TGCGCCAGCATCTTTGCTAGCGGCCAAGAGACCCAGTACTTC. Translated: CASIFASGQETQYF.

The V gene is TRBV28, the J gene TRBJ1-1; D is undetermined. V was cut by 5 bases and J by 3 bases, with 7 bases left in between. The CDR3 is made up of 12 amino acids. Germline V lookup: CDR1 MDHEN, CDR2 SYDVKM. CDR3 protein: CASSQSYTEAFF. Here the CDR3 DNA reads TGTGCCAGCAGTCAGTCATACACTGAAGCTTTCTTT.

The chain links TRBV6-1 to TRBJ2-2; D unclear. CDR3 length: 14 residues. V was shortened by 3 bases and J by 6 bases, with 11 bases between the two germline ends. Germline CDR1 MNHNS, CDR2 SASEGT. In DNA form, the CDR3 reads TGTGCCAGCAGTGAGCTCCGATTCTCCGGGGAGCTGTTTTTT. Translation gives CASSELRFSGELFF.

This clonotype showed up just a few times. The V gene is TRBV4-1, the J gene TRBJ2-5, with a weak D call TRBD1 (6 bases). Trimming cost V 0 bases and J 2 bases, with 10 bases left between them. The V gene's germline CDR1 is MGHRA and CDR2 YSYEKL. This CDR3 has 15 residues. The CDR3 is CASSQETGIQETQYF. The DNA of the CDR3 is TGCGCCAGCAGCCAAGAAACAGGGATACAAGAGACCCAGTACTTC.

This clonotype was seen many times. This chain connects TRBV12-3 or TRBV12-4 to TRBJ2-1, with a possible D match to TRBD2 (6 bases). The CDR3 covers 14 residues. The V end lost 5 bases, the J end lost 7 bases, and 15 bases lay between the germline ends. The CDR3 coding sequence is TGTGCCAGCAGTCCCGGGACTCCCTTTAATGAGCAGTTCTTC. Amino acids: CASSPGTPFNEQFF.

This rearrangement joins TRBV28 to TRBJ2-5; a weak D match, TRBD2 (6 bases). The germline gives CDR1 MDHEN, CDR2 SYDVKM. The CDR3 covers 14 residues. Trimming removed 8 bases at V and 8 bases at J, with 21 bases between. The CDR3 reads CASREILSPRTQYF. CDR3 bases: TGTGCCAGCCGGGAGATTCTCTCCCCAAGAACCCAGTACTTC.

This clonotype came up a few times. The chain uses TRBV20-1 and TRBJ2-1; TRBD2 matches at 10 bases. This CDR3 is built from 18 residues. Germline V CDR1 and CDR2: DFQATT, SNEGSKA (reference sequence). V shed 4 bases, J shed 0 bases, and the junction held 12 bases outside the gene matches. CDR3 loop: CSAILAGVLLSSYNEQFF. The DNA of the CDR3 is TGCAGTGCTATCCTAGCGGGGGTGCTCTTAAGCTCCTACAATGAGCAGTTCTTC.

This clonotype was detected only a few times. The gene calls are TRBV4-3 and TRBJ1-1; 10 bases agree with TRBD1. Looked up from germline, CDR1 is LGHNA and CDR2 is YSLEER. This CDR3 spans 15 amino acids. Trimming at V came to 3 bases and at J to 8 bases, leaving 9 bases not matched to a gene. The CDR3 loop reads CASSHGWTGGGEAFF. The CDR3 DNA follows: TGCGCCAGCAGCCATGGATGGACAGGGGGAGGGGAAGCTTTCTTT.

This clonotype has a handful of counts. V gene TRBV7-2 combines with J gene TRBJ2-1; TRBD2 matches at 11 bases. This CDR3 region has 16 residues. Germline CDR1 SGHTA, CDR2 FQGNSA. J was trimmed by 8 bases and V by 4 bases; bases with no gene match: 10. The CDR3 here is CASSSRLAGGQDEQFF. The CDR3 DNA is TGTGCCAGCAGCTCCAGGCTAGCGGGGGGTCAGGATGAGCAGTTCTTC.

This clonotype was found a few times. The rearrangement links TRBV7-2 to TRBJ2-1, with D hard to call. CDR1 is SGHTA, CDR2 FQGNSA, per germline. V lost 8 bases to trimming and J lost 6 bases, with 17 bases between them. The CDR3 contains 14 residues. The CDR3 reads CASRLYRVGNEQFF. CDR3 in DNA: TGTGCCAGCCGACTCTATCGGGTGGGCAATGAGCAGTTCTTC.